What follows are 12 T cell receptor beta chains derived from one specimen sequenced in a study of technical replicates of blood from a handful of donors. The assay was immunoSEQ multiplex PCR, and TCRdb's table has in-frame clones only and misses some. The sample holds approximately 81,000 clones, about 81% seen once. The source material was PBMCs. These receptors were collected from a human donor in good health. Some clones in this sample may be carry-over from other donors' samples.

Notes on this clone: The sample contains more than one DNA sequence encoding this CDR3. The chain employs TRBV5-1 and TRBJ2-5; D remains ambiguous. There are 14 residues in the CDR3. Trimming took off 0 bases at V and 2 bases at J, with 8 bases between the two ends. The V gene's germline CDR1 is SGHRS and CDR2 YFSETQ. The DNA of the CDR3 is TGCGCCAGCAGCTTGGCTGGCGGTCAAGAGACCCAGTACTTC. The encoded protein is CASSLAGGQETQYF.

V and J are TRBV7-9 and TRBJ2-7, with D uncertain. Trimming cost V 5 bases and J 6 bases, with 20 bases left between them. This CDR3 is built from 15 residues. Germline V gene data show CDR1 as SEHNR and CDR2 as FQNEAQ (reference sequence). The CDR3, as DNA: TGTGCCAGCAGCGTCGCAGCCGGGTCCCGCGGCGAGCAGTACTTC. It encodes CASSVAAGSRGEQYF.

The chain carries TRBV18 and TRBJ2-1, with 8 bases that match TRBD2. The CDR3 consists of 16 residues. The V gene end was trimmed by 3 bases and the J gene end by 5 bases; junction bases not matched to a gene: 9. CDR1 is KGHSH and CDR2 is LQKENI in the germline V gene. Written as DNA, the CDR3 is TGTGCCAGCTCACCTAAGGGCGGGAGGCAGGACAATGAGCAGTTCTTC. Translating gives CASSPKGGRQDNEQFF.

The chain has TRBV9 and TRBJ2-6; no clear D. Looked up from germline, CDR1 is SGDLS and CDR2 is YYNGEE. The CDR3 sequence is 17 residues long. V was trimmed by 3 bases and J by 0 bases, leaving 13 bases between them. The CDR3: CASSDPVVGSGANVLTF. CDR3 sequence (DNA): TGTGCCAGCAGCGACCCGGTTGTCGGCTCTGGGGCCAACGTCCTGACTTTC.

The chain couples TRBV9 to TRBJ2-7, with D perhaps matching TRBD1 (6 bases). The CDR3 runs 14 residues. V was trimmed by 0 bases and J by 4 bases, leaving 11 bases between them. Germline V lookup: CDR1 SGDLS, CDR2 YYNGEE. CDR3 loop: CASSVAGTGYEQYF. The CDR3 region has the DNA TGTGCCAGCAGCGTAGCCGGCACAGGGTACGAGCAGTACTTC.

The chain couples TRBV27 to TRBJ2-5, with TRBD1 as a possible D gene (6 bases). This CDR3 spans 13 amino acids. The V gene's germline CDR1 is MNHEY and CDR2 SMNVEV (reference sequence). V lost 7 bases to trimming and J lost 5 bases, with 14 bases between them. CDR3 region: CASKLQGTETQYF. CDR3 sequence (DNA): TGTGCCAGCAAACTACAGGGTACGGAGACCCAGTACTTC.

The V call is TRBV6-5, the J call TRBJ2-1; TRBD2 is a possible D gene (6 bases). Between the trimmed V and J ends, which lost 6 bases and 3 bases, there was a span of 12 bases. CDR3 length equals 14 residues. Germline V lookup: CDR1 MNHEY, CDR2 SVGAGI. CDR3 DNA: TGTGCCAGCAGCCCAGCGGAGGGCTACAATGAGCAGTTCTTC. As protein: CASSPAEGYNEQFF.

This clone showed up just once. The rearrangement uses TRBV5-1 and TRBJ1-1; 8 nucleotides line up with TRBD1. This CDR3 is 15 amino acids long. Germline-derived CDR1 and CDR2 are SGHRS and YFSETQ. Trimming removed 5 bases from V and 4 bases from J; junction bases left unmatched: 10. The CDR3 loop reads CASRADRGGGTEAFF. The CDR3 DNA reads TGCGCCAGCAGAGCCGACAGGGGAGGGGGCACTGAAGCTTTCTTT.

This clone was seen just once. CDR3 DNA sequence: TGTGCCAGCAGCAGACCTCCGGGACAGGGGTTCGACGAGCAGTACTTC. Protein: CASSRPPGQGFDEQYF. V is TRBV5-6 and J is TRBJ2-7; 10 bases map to TRBD1. V dropped 4 bases and J dropped 5; count of bases not matched to a gene: 12. This CDR3 is 16 amino acids long. Germline lookup yields CDR1 SGHDT and CDR2 YYEEEE. The full variable domain, its missing parts supplied by reference TRBV5-6 and TRBJ2-7, is DAGVTQSPTHLIKTRGQQVTLRCSPKSGHDTVSWYQQALGQGPQFIFQYYEEEERQRGNFPDRFSGHQFPNYSSELNVNALLLGDSALYLCASSRPPGQGFDEQYFGPGTRLTVT.

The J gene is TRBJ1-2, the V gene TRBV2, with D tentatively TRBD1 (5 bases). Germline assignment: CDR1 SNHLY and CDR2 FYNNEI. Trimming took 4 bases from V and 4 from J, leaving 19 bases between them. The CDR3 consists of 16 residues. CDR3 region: CASSVALRASSYGYTF. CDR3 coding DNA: TGTGCCAGCAGTGTGGCCCTCAGGGCCAGTAGCTATGGCTACACCTTC.

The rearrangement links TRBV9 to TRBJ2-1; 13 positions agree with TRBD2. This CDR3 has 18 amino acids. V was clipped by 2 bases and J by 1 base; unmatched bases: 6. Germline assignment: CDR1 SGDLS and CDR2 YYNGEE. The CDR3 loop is CASSVSRTSGGSYNEQFF. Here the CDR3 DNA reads TGTGCCAGCAGCGTCAGCCGGACTAGCGGGGGATCCTACAATGAGCAGTTCTTC.

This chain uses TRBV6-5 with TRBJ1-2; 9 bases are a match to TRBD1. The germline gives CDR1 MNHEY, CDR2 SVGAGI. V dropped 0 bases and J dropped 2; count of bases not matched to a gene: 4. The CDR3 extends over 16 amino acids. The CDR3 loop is CASSYSGQGPNYGYTF. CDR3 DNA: TGTGCCAGCAGTTACTCGGGACAGGGACCCAACTATGGCTACACCTTC.